This T cell receptor (beta chain) was recorded in a study of cytomegalovirus exposure and HLA in healthy donors. Healthy bone marrow donors made up the donor group. Both 60 Vbeta primers and 13 Jbeta primers went into the PCR. The table came from immunoSEQ multiplex PCR; TCRdb's copy has only in-frame clones and leaves some out. This sample carries 65,000 to 90,000 clones, roughly 71% of them seen once, and the ten largest clones take 9.5% to 15%. Concerning this clone: Other DNA sequences in the same sample also yield this CDR3.

Sequencing used PBMCs. The clonotype originates from a man aged 65 to 79 in good health and CMV-seronegative.

CDR3 protein: CASSPDRDYGYTF. The CDR3 DNA reads TGTGCCAGCTCACCAGACAGGGACTATGGCTACACCTTC. The genes are TRBV18 and TRBJ1-2; 7 nucleotides agree with TRBD1. The V gene end was trimmed by 2 bases and the J gene end by 3 bases; junction bases not matched to a gene: 0. Germline V gene sequence: CDR1 KGHSH, CDR2 LQKENI. This CDR3 contains 13 residues.